What follows are 13 T cell receptor beta chains derived from one specimen sequenced in a study of blood T cell repertoires in COVID-19. Assay: immunoSEQ multiplex PCR; the TCRdb copy retains only in-frame clones and omits some. The sample lists 300,000 to 450,000 clones, about nine tenths seen once, with 1% in the top ten. The specimen sequenced was PBMCs or T cells enriched from blood (not recorded which). The source is a woman aged 25 to 39 who had been exposed to COVID-19.

This clone was seen only once. This chain links TRBV9 with TRBJ2-1; 15 bases align to TRBD2. The CDR3 length is 18 residues. Looked up from germline, CDR1 is SGDLS and CDR2 is YYNGEE. V lost 0 bases to trimming and J lost 10 bases; unmatched junction nucleotides: 11. The CDR3 region is CASSVAPTTGTSGREQFF. The CDR3, as DNA: TGTGCCAGCAGCGTAGCCCCTACAACCGGGACTAGCGGGAGGGAGCAGTTCTTC.

The chain joins TRBV3-1 (or the pseudogene TRBV3-2) to TRBJ2-1, with 7 bases fitting TRBD2. The CDR3 is 16 amino acids. J lost 7 bases, V lost 4 bases, and 13 bases had no gene match. CDR1 is LGHDT, CDR2 YNNKEL, per germline (reference sequence). As DNA, the CDR3 is TGTGCCAGCAGCCCCCGACTAGCAGTTGGCTCTAATGAGCAGTTCTTC. This codes for CASSPRLAVGSNEQFF.

The rearrangement uses TRBV6-1 and TRBJ2-3, with 7 bases matching TRBD2. This CDR3 has 18 amino acids. Germline V gives CDR1 MNHNS, CDR2 SASEGT. V dropped 3 bases and J dropped 4; count of bases not matched to a gene: 16. CDR3 sequence reads: CASSDQPRSGTLSDTQYF. The CDR3 coding sequence is TGTGCCAGCAGTGACCAACCAAGGAGCGGGACCCTCTCAGATACGCAGTATTTT.

Concerning this clone: The sample holds other DNA sequences that translate to the same CDR3. V gene TRBV29-1 combines with J gene TRBJ2-5; D remains unclear. Germline V gene data show CDR1 as SQVTM and CDR2 as ANQGSEA. The germline V and J ends were trimmed by 4 bases and 5 bases, with 8 bases remaining between them. The CDR3 has 11 amino acids. The CDR3 loop is CSVGTGETQYF. As DNA, the CDR3 is TGCAGCGTTGGAACCGGGGAGACCCAGTACTTC.

The genes are TRBV28 and TRBJ1-1; unclear D gene. Trimming shortened V by 6 bases and J by 0 bases, and 17 bases separated the two germline ends. CDR3 size: 16 residues. Per the germline V gene, CDR1 is MDHEN and CDR2 is SYDVKM. Written as DNA, the CDR3 is TGTGCCAGCAGCCCCTTAGAGGGTAGGTTGAACACTGAAGCTTTCTTT. Translating it yields CASSPLEGRLNTEAFF.

The chain joins TRBV7-6 to TRBJ1-1; perhaps TRBD1 as D (6 bases). The ends were cut back, 1 base at V and 1 base at J, with 16 bases in the middle. CDR1 and CDR2 (germline): SGHVS, FNYEAQ. There are 17 residues in the CDR3. The CDR3 DNA reads as TGTGCCAGCAGCTTAGGTATAGGAGGCAGGGGGAACACTGAAGCTTTCTTT. Encoded protein: CASSLGIGGRGNTEAFF.

This clone appeared a single time. V usage is TRBV11-2 and J usage is TRBJ1-2; 9 bases agree with TRBD1. The CDR3 contains 13 residues. Germline CDR1 and CDR2: SGHAT and FQNNGV. V shed 9 bases and J 3 bases; nucleotides not matched to a gene: 5. The DNA of the CDR3 is TGTGCCAGTGGCCGGGACAGGGACTATGGCTACACCTTC. It codes for CASGRDRDYGYTF. Looking up the rest from reference TRBV11-2 and TRBJ1-2 gives the full variable domain: EAGVAQSPRYKIIEKRQSVAFWCNPISGHATLYWYQQILGQGPKLLIQFQNNGVVDDSQLPKDRFSAERLKGVDSTLKIQPAKLEDSAVYLCASGRDRDYGYTFGSGTRLTVV.

The chain couples TRBV11-2 to TRBJ2-7; a weak D match, TRBD2 (7 bases). CDR1 is SGHAT, CDR2 FQNNGV, per germline. This CDR3 region has 17 residues. Trimming removed 5 bases from V and 4 bases from J, with 24 bases in between. CDR3 in amino acids: CASSLRGGLPGGYEQYF. CDR3 nucleotides: TGTGCCAGCAGCCTAAGGGGGGGTCTCCCTGGCGGGTACGAGCAGTACTTC.

This clone showed up just once. The chain links TRBV6-5 to TRBJ1-4; 7 nucleotides align to TRBD1. The V segment lost 6 bases and the J segment 7 bases; nucleotides outside the gene matches: 8. CDR1 MNHEY and CDR2 SVGAGI come from the germline V gene. This CDR3 is built from 14 residues. The CDR3 reads CASRAGTAGEKLFF. The CDR3, as DNA: TGTGCCAGCAGGGCCGGGACAGCAGGTGAAAAACTGTTTTTT.

The rearrangement links TRBV19 to TRBJ2-5; the D is unclear. Trimming removed 1 base from V and 5 bases from J, with 11 bases in between. The CDR3 is made up of 14 amino acids. Per the germline V gene, CDR1 is LNHDA and CDR2 is SQIVND (reference sequence). This chain's CDR3 is CASSIGPYAETQYF. CDR3 nucleotide sequence: TGTGCCAGTAGTATAGGTCCTTATGCGGAGACCCAGTACTTC.

This rearrangement joins TRBV28 to TRBJ1-3, with TRBD1 identical over 7 bases. With 10 bases clipped from V and 5 bases from J, the junction kept 14 bases outside the gene matches. Germline V gives CDR1 MDHEN, CDR2 SYDVKM. This CDR3 is built from 15 residues. The CDR3 reads CATIRPGTARNTIYF. In DNA, the CDR3 is TGTGCCACCATCCGACCGGGGACAGCCAGAAACACCATATATTTT.

V is TRBV6-5 and J is TRBJ1-2; 10 bases agree with TRBD1. The germline CDR1 and CDR2 sequences are MNHEY and SVGAGI. The CDR3 covers 16 residues. Trimming removed 0 bases from V and 4 bases from J; junction bases left unmatched: 5. The CDR3 here is CASSYSRTGGSYGYTF. Here the CDR3 DNA reads TGTGCCAGCAGTTACTCGAGGACAGGGGGGAGCTATGGCTACACCTTC.

The chain recombines TRBV2 with TRBJ1-6, with a tentative D call TRBD1 (5 bases). V dropped 7 bases and J dropped 7 bases, with 17 bases sitting between them. CDR3 length: 15 residues. Germline V gene sequence: CDR1 SNHLY, CDR2 FYNNEI. The CDR3 loop reads CASTLRAGGNSPLHF. The CDR3 nucleotides are TGTGCCAGCACCCTCCGGGCTGGGGGGAATTCACCCCTCCACTTT.